A single sample gave rise to the 6 T cell receptor beta chains below, sequenced in a study of cytomegalovirus exposure and HLA in healthy donors. The PCR was carried out with 60 Vbeta primers and 13 Jbeta primers. The repertoire was sequenced with immunoSEQ multiplex PCR; TCRdb's copy has only in-frame clones and lacks some. Of around 100,000 clones in the sample, roughly three quarters are singletons; the top ten hold 9.6%. Source material: PBMCs. The source of these receptors is a male donor in good health and CMV-seropositive.

This clone is a singleton in its sample. The chain has TRBV6-5 and TRBJ1-2, with a possible D match to TRBD1 (6 bases). CDR1 and CDR2 (germline): MNHEY, SVGAGI. V lost 5 bases to trimming and J lost 1 base, with 14 bases between them. The CDR3 is 15 amino acids. CDR3: CASSREGVGNYGYTF. In nucleotides, the CDR3 is TGTGCCAGCAGTAGGGAGGGGGTTGGTAACTATGGCTACACCTTC.

V gene TRBV6-6 combines with J gene TRBJ2-5, with TRBD1 identical over 7 bases. J gave up 4 bases and V 0 bases, and 8 bases lay outside the gene matches. The CDR3 runs to 16 residues. Per germline, CDR1 MNHNY and CDR2 SVGAGI (reference sequence). Here the CDR3 reads CASSYSHRGSGETQYF. The DNA of the CDR3 is TGTGCCAGCAGTTACTCCCACAGGGGCTCGGGAGAGACCCAGTACTTC.

The rearrangement uses TRBV13 and TRBJ2-2; the D is unclear. This CDR3 has 12 amino acids. Germline V gene sequence: CDR1 PRHDT, CDR2 FYEKMQ (reference sequence). The ends were cut back, 3 bases at V and 5 bases at J, with 4 bases in the middle. CDR3 sequence reads: CASSLRTGELFF. The CDR3, as DNA: TGTGCCAGCAGCTTGAGAACCGGGGAGCTGTTTTTT.

V and J are TRBV7-3 and TRBJ2-7, with 9 bases that match TRBD2. Germline-derived CDR1 and CDR2 are SGHTA and FQGTGA. The CDR3 is made up of 15 amino acids. With 5 bases clipped from V and 2 bases from J, the junction kept 7 bases outside the gene matches. The CDR3 sequence is CASSPGLALTYEQYF. The CDR3 coding sequence is TGTGCCAGCAGCCCCGGACTAGCGTTAACCTACGAGCAGTACTTC. Using reference TRBV7-3 and TRBJ2-7 for the parts outside the CDR3, the full variable domain is GAGVSQTPSNKVTEKGKYVELRCDPISGHTALYWYRQSLGQGPEFLIYFQGTGAADDSGLPNDRFFAVRPEGSVSTLKIQRTERGDSAVYLCASSPGLALTYEQYFGPGTRLTVT.

J is TRBJ2-7 and V is TRBV27; a possible D gene is TRBD1 (5 bases). V shed 5 bases and J shed 0 bases, with 8 bases lying between them. Germline V gene lookup returns CDR1 MNHEY and CDR2 SMNVEV (reference sequence). This CDR3 spans 13 amino acids. CDR3 loop: CASSDQGSYEQYF. The CDR3 coding sequence is TGTGCCAGCAGTGACCAGGGCTCCTACGAGCAGTACTTC.

The V gene is TRBV7-9, the J gene TRBJ2-2, with 11 nucleotides matching TRBD2. The CDR3 has 17 amino acids. V dropped 5 bases and J dropped 0; count of bases not matched to a gene: 5. The germline V gene has CDR1 SEHNR and CDR2 FQNEAQ (reference sequence). The DNA for the CDR3 is TGTGCCAGCAGCCCGGGACTAGCGGAGACGAACACCGGGGAGCTGTTTTTT. This sequence encodes CASSPGLAETNTGELFF.